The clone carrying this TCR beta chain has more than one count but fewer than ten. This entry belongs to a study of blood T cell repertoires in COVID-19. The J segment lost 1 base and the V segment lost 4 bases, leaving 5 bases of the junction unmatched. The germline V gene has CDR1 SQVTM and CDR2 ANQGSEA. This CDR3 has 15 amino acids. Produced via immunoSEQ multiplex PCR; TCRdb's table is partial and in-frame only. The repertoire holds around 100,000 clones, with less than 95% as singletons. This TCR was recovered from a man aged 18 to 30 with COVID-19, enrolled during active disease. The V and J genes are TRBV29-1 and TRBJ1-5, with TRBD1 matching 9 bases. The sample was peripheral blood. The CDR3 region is CSVGTGGGSNQPQHF. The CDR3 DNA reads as TGCAGCGTTGGCACAGGGGGCGGAAGCAATCAGCCCCAGCATTTT.